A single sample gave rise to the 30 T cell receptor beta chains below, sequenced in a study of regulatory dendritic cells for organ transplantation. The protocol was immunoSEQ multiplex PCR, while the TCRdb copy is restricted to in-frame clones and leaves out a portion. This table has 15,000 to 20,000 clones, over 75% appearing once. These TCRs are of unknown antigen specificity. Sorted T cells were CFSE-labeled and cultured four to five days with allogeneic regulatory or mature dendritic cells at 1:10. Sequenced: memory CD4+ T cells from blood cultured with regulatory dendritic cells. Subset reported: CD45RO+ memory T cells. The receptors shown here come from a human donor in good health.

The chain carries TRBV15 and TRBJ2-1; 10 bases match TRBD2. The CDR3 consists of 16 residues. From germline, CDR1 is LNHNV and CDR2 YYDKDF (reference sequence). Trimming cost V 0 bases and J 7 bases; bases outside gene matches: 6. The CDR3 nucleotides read TGTGCCACCAGCAGAGATCTAGCGGGAGTTGGAAATGAGCAGTTCTTC. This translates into CATSRDLAGVGNEQFF.

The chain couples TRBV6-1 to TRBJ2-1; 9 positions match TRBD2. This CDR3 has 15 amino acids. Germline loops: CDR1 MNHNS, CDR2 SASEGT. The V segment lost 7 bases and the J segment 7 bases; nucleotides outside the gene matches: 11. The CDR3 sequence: CASILGGGVVNEQFF. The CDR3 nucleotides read TGTGCCAGCATCCTCGGCGGGGGGGTCGTGAATGAGCAGTTCTTC.

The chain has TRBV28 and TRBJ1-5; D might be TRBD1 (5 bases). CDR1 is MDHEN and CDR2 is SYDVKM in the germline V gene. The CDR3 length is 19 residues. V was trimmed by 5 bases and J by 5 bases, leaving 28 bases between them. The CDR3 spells CASSPWGGISGGEHQPQHF. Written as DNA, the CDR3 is TGTGCCAGCAGTCCCTGGGGGGGAATAAGCGGCGGGGAACATCAGCCCCAGCATTTT.

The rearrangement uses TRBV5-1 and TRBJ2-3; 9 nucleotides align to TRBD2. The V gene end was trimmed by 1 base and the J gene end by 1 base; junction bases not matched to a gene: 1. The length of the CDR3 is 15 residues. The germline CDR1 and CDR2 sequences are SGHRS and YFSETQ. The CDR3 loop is CASSLWTSGTDTQYF. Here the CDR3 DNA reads TGCGCCAGCAGCTTGTGGACTAGCGGCACAGATACGCAGTATTTT.

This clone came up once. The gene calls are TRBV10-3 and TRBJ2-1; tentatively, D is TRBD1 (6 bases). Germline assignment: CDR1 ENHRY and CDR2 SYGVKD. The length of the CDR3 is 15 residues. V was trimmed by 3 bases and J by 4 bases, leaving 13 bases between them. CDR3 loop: CAISESGQTYNEQFF. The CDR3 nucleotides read TGTGCCATCAGTGAATCAGGACAGACTTACAATGAGCAGTTCTTC.

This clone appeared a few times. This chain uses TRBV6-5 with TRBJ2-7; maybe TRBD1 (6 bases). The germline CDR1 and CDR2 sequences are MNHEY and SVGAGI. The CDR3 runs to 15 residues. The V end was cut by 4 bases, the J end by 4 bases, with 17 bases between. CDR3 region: CASSFGGLGSYEQYF. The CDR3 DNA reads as TGTGCCAGCAGTTTTGGGGGCCTAGGGTCTTACGAGCAGTACTTC.

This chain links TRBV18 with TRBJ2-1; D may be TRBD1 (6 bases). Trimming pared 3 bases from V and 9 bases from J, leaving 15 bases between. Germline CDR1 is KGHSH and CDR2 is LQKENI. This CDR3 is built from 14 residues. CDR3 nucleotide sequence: TGTGCCAGCTCACCGAGGACAGCGGACGGTGAGCAGTTCTTC. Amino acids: CASSPRTADGEQFF.

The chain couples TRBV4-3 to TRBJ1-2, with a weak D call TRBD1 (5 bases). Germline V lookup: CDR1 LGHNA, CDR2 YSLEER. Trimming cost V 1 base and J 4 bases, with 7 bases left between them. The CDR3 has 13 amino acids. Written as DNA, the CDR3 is TGCGCCAGCAGCCAAGCGGGGACCTATGGCTACACCTTC. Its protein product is CASSQAGTYGYTF.

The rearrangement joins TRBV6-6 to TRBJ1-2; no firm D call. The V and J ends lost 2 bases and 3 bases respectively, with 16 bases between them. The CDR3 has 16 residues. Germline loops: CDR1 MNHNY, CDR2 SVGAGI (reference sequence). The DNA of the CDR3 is TGTGCCAGCAGTTACCCCGGACCTGAGGAGGACTATGGCTACACCTTC. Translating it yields CASSYPGPEEDYGYTF.

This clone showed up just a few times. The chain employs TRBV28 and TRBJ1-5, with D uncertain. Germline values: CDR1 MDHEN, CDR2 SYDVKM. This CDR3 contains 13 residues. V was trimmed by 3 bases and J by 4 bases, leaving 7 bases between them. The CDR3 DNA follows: TGTGCCAGCAGTTTTCCCCCGAATCAGCCCCAGCATTTT. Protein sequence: CASSFPPNQPQHF.

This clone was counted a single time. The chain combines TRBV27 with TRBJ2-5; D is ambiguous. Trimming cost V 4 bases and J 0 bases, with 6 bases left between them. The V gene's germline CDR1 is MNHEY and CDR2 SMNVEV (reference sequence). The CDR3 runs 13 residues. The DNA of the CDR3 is TGTGCCAGCAGTTCGGTGGACCAAGAGACCCAGTACTTC. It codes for CASSSVDQETQYF.

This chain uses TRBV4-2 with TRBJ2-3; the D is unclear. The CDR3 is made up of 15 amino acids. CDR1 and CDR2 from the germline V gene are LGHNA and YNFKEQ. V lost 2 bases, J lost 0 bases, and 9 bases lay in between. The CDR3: CASSQTQSSTDTQYF. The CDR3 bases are TGTGCCAGCAGCCAAACTCAGAGTAGCACAGATACGCAGTATTTT.

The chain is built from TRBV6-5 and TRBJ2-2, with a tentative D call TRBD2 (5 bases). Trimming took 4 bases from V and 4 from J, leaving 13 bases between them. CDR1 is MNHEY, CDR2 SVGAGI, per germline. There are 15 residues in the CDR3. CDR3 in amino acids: CASSSVLVATGELFF. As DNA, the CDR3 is TGTGCCAGCAGTTCCGTACTAGTAGCCACCGGGGAGCTGTTTTTT.

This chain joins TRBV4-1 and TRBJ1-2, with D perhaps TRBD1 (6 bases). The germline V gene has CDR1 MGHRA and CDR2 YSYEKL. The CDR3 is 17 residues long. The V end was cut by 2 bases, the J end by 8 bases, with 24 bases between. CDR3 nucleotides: TGCGCCAGCAGCCAACCCCTATCCGGGCAGAGGGGGAGAGGCTACACCTTC. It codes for CASSQPLSGQRGRGYTF.

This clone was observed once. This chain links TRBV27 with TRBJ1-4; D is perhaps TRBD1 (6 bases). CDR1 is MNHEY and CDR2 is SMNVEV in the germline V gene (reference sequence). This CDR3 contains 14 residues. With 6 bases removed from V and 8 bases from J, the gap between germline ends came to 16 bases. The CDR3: CASSHRVGMEKLFF. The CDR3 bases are TGTGCCAGCAGCCACAGGGTCGGTATGGAAAAACTGTTTTTT.

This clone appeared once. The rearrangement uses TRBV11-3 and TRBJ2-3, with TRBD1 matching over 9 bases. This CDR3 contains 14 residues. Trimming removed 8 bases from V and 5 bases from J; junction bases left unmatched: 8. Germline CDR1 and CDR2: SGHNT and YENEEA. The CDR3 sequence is CASSGQGGGDTQYF. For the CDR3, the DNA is TGTGCCAGCTCGGGACAGGGTGGGGGAGATACGCAGTATTTT.

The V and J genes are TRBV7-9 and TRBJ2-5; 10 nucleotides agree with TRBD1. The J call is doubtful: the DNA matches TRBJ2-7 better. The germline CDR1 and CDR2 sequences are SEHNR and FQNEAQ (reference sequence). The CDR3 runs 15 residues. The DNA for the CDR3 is TGTGCCAGCAGCCGTGGACAGGGGGGATCCTACGAGCAGTACTTC. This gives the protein CASSRGQGGSYEQYF.

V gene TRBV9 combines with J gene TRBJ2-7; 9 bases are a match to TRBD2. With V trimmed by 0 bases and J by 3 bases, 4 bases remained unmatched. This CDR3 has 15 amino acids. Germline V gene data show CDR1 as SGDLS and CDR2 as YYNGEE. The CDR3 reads CASSVDPSGIYEQYF. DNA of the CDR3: TGTGCCAGCAGCGTAGATCCTAGCGGGATCTACGAGCAGTACTTC.

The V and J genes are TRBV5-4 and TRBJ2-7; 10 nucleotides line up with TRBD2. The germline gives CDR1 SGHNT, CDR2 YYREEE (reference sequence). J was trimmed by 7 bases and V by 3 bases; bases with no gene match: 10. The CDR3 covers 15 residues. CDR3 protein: CASSSAGGPQGEQYF. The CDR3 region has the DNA TGTGCCAGCAGCTCAGCGGGAGGGCCGCAAGGGGAGCAGTACTTC.

The CDR3 loop is CASSRYKVEANVLTF. For the CDR3, the DNA is TGCGCCAGCAGTCGGTATAAGGTGGAGGCCAACGTCCTGACTTTC. The rearrangement links TRBV23-1 to TRBJ2-6, with D uncertain. TRBV23-1 is recorded as an ORF, its role being uncertain. The V end lost 4 bases, the J end lost 6 bases, and 13 bases lay between the germline ends. There are 15 residues in the CDR3.

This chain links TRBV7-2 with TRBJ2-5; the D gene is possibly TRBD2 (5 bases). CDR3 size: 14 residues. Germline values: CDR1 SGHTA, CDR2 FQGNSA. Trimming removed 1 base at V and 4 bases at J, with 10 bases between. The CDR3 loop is CASSLGGPGETQYF. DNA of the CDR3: TGTGCCAGCAGCTTAGGAGGGCCTGGAGAGACCCAGTACTTC.

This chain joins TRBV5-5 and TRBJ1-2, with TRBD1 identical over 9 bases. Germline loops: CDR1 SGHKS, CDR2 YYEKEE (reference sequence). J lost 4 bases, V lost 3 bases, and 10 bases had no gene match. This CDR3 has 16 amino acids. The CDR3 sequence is CASSSSGTGSRYGYTF. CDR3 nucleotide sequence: TGTGCCAGCAGCTCCTCCGGGACAGGGTCTCGCTATGGCTACACCTTC.

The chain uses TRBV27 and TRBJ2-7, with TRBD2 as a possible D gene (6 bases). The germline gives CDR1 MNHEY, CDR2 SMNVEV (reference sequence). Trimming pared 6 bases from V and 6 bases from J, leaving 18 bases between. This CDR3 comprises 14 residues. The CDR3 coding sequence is TGTGCCAGCAGAGGAGGGTCTCTCCTTTCCGAGCAGTACTTC. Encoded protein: CASRGGSLLSEQYF.

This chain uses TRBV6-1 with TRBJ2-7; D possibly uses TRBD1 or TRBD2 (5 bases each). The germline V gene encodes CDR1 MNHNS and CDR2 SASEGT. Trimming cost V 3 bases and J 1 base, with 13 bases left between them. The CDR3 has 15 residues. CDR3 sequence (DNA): TGTGCCAGCAGTGAGCGAGACGGGGCTTCCTACGAGCAGTACTTC. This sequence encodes CASSERDGASYEQYF.

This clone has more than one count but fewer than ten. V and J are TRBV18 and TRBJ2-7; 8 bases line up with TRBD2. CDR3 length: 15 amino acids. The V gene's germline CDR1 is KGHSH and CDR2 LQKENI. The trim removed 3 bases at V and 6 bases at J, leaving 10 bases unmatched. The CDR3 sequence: CASSPPSGGLSEQYF. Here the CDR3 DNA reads TGTGCCAGCTCACCTCCCAGCGGGGGCCTCTCCGAGCAGTACTTC.

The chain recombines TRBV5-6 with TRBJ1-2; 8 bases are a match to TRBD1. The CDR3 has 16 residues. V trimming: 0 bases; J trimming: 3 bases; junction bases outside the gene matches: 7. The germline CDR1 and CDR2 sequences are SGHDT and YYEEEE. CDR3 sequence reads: CASSLVQGAVDYGYTF. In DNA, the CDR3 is TGTGCCAGCAGCTTGGTCCAGGGGGCGGTCGACTATGGCTACACCTTC.

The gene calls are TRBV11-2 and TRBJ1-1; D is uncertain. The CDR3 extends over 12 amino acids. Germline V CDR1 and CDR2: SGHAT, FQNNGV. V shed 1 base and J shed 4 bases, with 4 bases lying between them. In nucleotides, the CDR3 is TGTGCCAGCAGCTTAGCTGGCACTGAAGCTTTCTTT. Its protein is CASSLAGTEAFF.

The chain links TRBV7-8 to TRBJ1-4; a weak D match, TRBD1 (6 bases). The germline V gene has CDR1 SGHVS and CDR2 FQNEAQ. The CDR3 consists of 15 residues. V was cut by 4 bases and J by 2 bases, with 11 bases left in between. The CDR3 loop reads CASSSTGITNEKLFF. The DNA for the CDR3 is TGTGCCAGCAGCTCTACAGGGATCACTAATGAAAAACTGTTTTTT.

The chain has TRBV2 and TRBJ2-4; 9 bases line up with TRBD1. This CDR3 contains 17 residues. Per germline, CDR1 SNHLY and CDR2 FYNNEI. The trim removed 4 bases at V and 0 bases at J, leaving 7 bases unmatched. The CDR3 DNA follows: TGTGCCAGCAGTGCGGGACAGGGTGTTCTAGCCAAAAACATTCAGTACTTC. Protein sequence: CASSAGQGVLAKNIQYF.

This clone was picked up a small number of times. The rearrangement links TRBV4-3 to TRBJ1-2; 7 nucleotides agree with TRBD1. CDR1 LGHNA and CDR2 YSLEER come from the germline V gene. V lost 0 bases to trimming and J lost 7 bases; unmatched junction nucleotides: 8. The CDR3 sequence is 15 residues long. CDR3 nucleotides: TGCGCCAGCAGCCAAGACCCCACCCAGGGGGTTGGCTACACCTTC. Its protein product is CASSQDPTQGVGYTF.